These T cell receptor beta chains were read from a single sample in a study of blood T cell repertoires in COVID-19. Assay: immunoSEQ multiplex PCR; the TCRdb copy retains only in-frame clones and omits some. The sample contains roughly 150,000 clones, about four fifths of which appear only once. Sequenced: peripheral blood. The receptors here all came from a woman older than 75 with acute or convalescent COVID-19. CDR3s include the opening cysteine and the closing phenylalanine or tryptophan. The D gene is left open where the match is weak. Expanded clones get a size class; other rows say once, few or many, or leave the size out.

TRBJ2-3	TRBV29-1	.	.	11	CSVGREDTQYF	TGCAGCGTGGGTAGGGAGGATACGCAGTATTTT
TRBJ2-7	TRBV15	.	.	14	CATSRDPGSYEQYF	TGTGCCACCAGCAGAGACCCGGGCTCCTACGAGCAGTACTTC
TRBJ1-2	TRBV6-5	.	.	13	CASGKQGGYGYTF	TGTGCCAGCGGCAAACAGGGCGGCTATGGCTACACCTTC
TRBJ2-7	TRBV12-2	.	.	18	CASRPVLLLWRDSYEQYF	TGTGCAAGTCGACCCGTTCTCCTACTATGGCGGGACTCCTACGAGCAGTACTTC
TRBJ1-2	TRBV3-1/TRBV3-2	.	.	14	CASSQVSGGYGYTF	TGTGCCAGCAGCCAAGTGTCGGGGGGCTATGGCTACACCTTC
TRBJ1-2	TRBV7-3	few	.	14	CASSQSGQGHGYTF	TGTGCCAGCAGCCAATCGGGACAAGGGCATGGCTACACCTTC
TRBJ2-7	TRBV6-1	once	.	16	CASSEDPTPIEKEQYF	TGTGCCAGCAGTGAAGATCCCACCCCAATCGAGAAGGAGCAGTACTTC
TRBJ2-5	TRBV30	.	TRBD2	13	CACVAGGLETQYF	TGTGCCTGTGTAGCGGGGGGCTTAGAGACCCAGTACTTC
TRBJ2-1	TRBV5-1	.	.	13	CASSLLVNNEQFF	TGCGCCAGCAGCTTGCTCGTAAACAATGAGCAGTTCTTC
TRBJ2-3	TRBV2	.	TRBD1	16	CASSNRGPVSTDTQYF	TGTGCCAGCAGTAACAGGGGACCCGTAAGCACAGATACGCAGTATTTT
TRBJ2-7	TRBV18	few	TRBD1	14	CASSPGTAKHEQYF	TGTGCCAGCTCACCCGGGACAGCAAAACACGAGCAGTACTTC
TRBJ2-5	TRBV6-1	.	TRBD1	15	CASSSGQGEQETQYF	TGTGCCAGCAGCTCCGGACAGGGCGAACAAGAGACCCAGTACTTC
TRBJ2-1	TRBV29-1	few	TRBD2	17	CSAHGTRTSGGASEQFF	TGCAGCGCCCACGGCACCAGGACTAGCGGGGGGGCCAGTGAGCAGTTCTTC
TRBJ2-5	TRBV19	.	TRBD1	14	CASRDRDTQETQYF	TGTGCCAGTAGGGACAGGGACACGCAAGAGACCCAGTACTTC
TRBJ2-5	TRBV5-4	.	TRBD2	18	CASSLVWLAGEGRETQYF	TGTGCCAGCAGCTTGGTCTGGCTAGCGGGAGAGGGGAGGGAGACCCAGTACTTC
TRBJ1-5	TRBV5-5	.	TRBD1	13	CASSLAGQGLQHF	TGTGCCAGCAGCTTGGCCGGACAGGGGCTCCAGCATTTT
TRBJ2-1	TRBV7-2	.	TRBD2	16	CASSFGLAGAGNEQFF	TGTGCCAGCAGCTTCGGACTAGCGGGGGCTGGCAATGAGCAGTTCTTC
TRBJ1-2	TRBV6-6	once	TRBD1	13	CASRRDRGDGYTF	TGTGCCAGTCGCCGGGACAGGGGGGACGGCTACACCTTC
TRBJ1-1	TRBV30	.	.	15	CAWSIIRGLNTEAFF	TGTGCCTGGTCTATTATAAGGGGGTTGAACACTGAAGCTTTCTTT
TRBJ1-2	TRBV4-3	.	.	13	CASSPTGFYGYTF	TGCGCCAGCAGCCCTACAGGGTTCTATGGCTACACCTTC
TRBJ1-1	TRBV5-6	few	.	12	CASSLNTAEAFF	TGTGCCAGCAGCTTAAATACAGCTGAAGCTTTCTTT
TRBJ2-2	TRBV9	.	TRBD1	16	CASSVSTTGGTGELFF	TGTGCCAGCAGCGTATCGACAACAGGGGGAACCGGGGAGCTGTTTTTT
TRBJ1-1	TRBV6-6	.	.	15	CASSYGGGYNAEAFF	TGTGCCAGCAGTTACGGCGGGGGGTATAACGCTGAAGCTTTCTTT